This T cell receptor beta chain is from a study of shared clonotypes between healthy human individuals (dated by TCRdb to 2018 to 2020). At the level of the whole study: A few men and two women, aged 18 to 49 years, made up the cohort. Per donor, three plates each were used for CD4 naive and CD4 memory, two for CD8 naive, and one for CD8 memory. To estimate repertoire size and how much clonotype sharing occurs between individuals, the study deeply sequenced the blood TCR repertoires of several healthy adults. To increase sequencing depth and limit assay-specific biases, different laboratories used diverse techniques to prepare libraries and sequence TCR repertoires. Between about 0.85 and 9.5 billion PBMCs per donor were obtained by leukapheresis. Results and caveats for the whole study, not just this receptor: Compared with non-shared clonotypes, clonotypes shared by all four sorted-subset donors had higher generation probabilities. Sharing across several donors was observed for roughly 5.4% of naive CD4, 3.5% of naive CD8, over 2% of memory CD4, and around 0.4% of memory CD8 clonotypes. Estimated clonotype richness was generally larger for naive than for memory subsets. Rarefaction of sorted-subset datasets indicated incomplete sequencing despite the large sequencing depth. Sampling was restricted to blood, and TCR repertoires in tissues likely differ from the TCR repertoires found in blood. Pairwise subsampling indicated that sequencing depth was expected to affect the degree of clonotype sharing among donors. The small number of donors limited the genetic and exposure-history diversity represented.

The count of this clone is one. Its binding antigen is unknown. The input lacks base qualities; no much larger clone sits a single base away. The donors were healthy, HIV-negative adults who had no recently reported acute infections or vaccinations. All donors were Caucasian adults living in Nashville, Tennessee, USA. Magnetic negative selection was used to enrich CD4+ T cells, after which naive cells were positively selected on CD45RA and the negative fraction became the memory subset. Blood was obtained by leukapheresis, after which PBMCs were separated by Ficoll-Histopaque density gradient centrifugation and cryopreserved in liquid nitrogen vapor phase. Analytical flow cytometry was used to check the purity and quantity of each magnetically sorted T cell population. From each sorted fraction, genomic DNA was isolated and quantified by UV absorbance on a Nanodrop 2000c. Using the deep immunoSEQ assay, TCR CDR3 regions were amplified from genomic DNA by multiplex PCR. Extracted genomic DNA from each cell subset was distributed evenly across all wells of several immunoSEQ 96-well plates, and each plate was treated as a replicate. For sorted subsets, each replicate PCR was loaded with around 200 ng genomic DNA, equivalent to 25,000 to 35,000 T cell genomes. The purified libraries were quantified using a Qubit 3.0 fluorometer, sized with a Bioanalyzer 2100, and then quantified again using the KAPA Library Quantification kit. Every immunoSEQ 96-well plate was sequenced on a dedicated single-read 150-cycle Illumina NextSeq 550 flow cell. On the study's bioinformatics: Because only junctional sequences without quality scores were contained in the immunoSEQ output, filtering matching that applied to full-length reads could not be performed. To assign V/J genes and CDR3, sequences were annotated against IMGT germline references using PyIR, a Python wrapper for IgBLAST v1.9. Any read was removed if the V/J assignment was weak (E-value above 1e-6), the CDR3 was missing, or the read contained stop codons, out-of-frame junctions, or ambiguous translated residues. V3J clonotypes were defined as sequences sharing the same inferred V gene, J gene, and CDR3 amino acid sequence. The percentage overlap between two repertoires was calculated by dividing the number of shared unique clonotypes by the size of the smaller repertoire. RTK rarefaction, the Chao1 estimator, and Recon v2.1 estimates of unobserved clonotypes were used to assess repertoire richness. OLGA was used to compute generation probabilities for all TCRbeta clonotypes that the gDNA method yielded from a handful of donors. TCRdb took over this immuneACCESS table, retaining in-frame rearrangements with V and J assigned. Such tables are incomplete; in checked studies, under half of the missing clones stem from an unresolved V gene, and the remainder is unexplained. V, J and clone size are taken as reported in that table, and D and trimming were inferred from the DNA itself. Here the sample has about 2.3 million clones; approximately 95% occur a single time. The ten largest clones capture approximately 0.4% of the sample.

There are 16 amino acids in the CDR3, from cysteine to phenylalanine inclusive. Of the read, only the CDR3 DNA is kept; its 48 bases are in frame from base 1. Trimmed from V: 3 bases; trimmed from J: 5 bases; junction bases lacking a gene match: 8. CDR1 and CDR2 were assigned from the germline V gene as SGDLS and YYNGEE. The sequencing sample was made of naive CD4+ T cells from PBMCs. What the cell subset or site label conveys for this sample: CD45RA+ positively selected. The clonotype originates from a man younger than 30 in good health. Some clones in this sample may be carry-over from other donors' samples. The sequence links TRBV9 to TRBJ2-3, with TRBD2 identical over 11 junction bases. The bases read TGTGCCAGCAGCGGCGGACTAGCGGGTGGGGGAGATACGCAGTATTTT. This encodes CASSGGLAGGGDTQYF. Extended through the reference TRBV9 and TRBJ2-3 proteins, this CDR3 yields the full variable domain: DSGVTQTPKHLITATGQRVTLRCSPRSGDLSVYWYQQSLDQGLQFLIQYYNGEERAKGNILERFSAQQFPDLHSELNLSSLELGDSALYFCASSGGLAGGGDTQYFGPGTRLTVL.